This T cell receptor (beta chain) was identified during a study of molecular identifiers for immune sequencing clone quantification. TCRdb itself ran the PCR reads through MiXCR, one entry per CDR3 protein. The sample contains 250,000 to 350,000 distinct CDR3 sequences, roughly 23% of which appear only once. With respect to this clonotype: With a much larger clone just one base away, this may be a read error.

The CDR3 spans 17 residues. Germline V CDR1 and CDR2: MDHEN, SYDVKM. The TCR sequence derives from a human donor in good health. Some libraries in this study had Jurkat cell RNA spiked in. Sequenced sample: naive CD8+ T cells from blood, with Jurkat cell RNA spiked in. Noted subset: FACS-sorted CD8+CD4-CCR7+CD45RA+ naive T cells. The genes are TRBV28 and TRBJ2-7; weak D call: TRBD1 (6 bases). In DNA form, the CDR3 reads TGTGCCAGCAGTTTAGCCTCCCCGGGACACAGCTCCTACAAGCAGTACTTC. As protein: CASSLASPGHSSYKQYF.